Listed below are T cell receptor beta chains from one sample, sequenced in a study of Tregs in tolerant kidney transplant recipients. Sequencing used immunoSEQ multiplex PCR; TCRdb keeps in-frame clones, though not all of them. This sample has some 14,000 clones; approximately 90% occur once, and the top ten carry approximately 13%. Sequenced sample: CD8+ T cells from blood. These TCRs come from a human donor in good health. Each CDR3 is given with its conserved first and last residue. The order of the fields is J gene, V gene, clone size, D gene, CDR3 protein, CDR3 DNA. D genes are given only for firm matches. Size values are once, few and many counts, or a class for expanded clones, and some rows have none.

>TRBJ2-7|TRBV9|NA|NA
CASSVGGRSYEQYF
TGTGCCAGCAGCGTAGGCGGACGCTCCTACGAGCAGTACTTC
>TRBJ1-1|TRBV6-1|NA|TRBD1
CASSALNRGGTEAFF
TGTGCCAGCAGTGCTCTTAACAGGGGTGGTACTGAAGCTTTCTTT
>TRBJ1-6|TRBV4-1|NA|NA
CASSQDRLVYSPLHF
TGCGCCAGCAGCCAAGATAGGCTTGTGTACTCACCCCTCCACTTT
>TRBJ2-2|TRBV9|NA|NA
CASSVRAFPYTGELFF
TGTGCCAGCAGCGTCCGGGCCTTTCCTTACACCGGGGAGCTGTTTTTT
>TRBJ2-2|TRBV15|NA|NA
CATSRVGGGELFF
TGTGCCACCAGCAGAGTCGGGGGCGGGGAGCTGTTTTTT
>TRBJ1-3|TRBV15|NA|NA
CATSYWQGTVSGNTIYF
TGTGCCACCAGCTATTGGCAGGGCACCGTCTCTGGAAACACCATATATTTT
>TRBJ2-3|TRBV11-2|NA|NA
CASSWRGSTDTQYF
TGTGCCAGCAGCTGGAGGGGCAGCACAGATACGCAGTATTTT
>TRBJ2-1|TRBV4-3|NA|TRBD2
CASSLRGGAYNEQFF
TGCGCCAGCAGCCTTCGCGGGGGGGCCTACAATGAGCAGTTCTTC
>TRBJ1-2|TRBV6-5|NA|NA
CASSYSRQQGGGYTF
TGTGCCAGCAGTTACTCCCGTCAGCAGGGCGGCGGCTACACCTTC
>TRBJ1-5|TRBV6-5|once|NA
CASSYAINQPQHF
TGTGCCAGCAGTTACGCGATCAATCAGCCCCAGCATTTT
>TRBJ2-5|TRBV5-4|NA|NA
CASSFLSSQETQYF
TGTGCCAGCAGCTTTTTGAGCAGCCAAGAGACCCAGTACTTC
>TRBJ1-2|TRBV30|NA|TRBD1
CAWSGTGNDGYTF
TGTGCCTGGAGTGGGACAGGGAACGATGGCTACACCTTC
>TRBJ1-3|TRBV5-1|NA|NA
CASSLGRASGNTIYF
TGCGCCAGCAGCTTGGGCAGGGCCTCTGGAAACACCATATATTTT
>TRBJ1-1|TRBV28|NA|NA
CASRNTGRYTEAFF
TGTGCCAGCAGGAACACAGGACGATACACTGAAGCTTTCTTT
>TRBJ1-1|TRBV6-5|NA|NA
CASSSKPGYTEAFF
TGTGCCAGCAGTTCCAAACCGGGGTACACTGAAGCTTTCTTT
>TRBJ2-3|TRBV9|NA|NA
CASSVVPRLTDTQYF
TGTGCCAGCAGCGTAGTACCTCGACTAACAGATACGCAGTATTTT
>TRBJ2-2|TRBV29-1|few|NA
CSVVWPNTGELFF
TGCAGCGTTGTGTGGCCGAACACCGGGGAGCTGTTTTTT
>TRBJ2-2|TRBV7-9|NA|NA
CASSLVESTGELFF
TGTGCCAGCAGCTTAGTCGAGTCCACCGGGGAGCTGTTTTTT
>TRBJ2-3|TRBV30|NA|TRBD2
CAWSVVAGDTQYF
TGTGCCTGGAGTGTAGTAGCGGGAGATACGCAGTATTTT
>TRBJ1-2|TRBV30|NA|NA
CAWSDGGSERYTF
TGTGCCTGGAGTGACGGTGGCTCAGAGCGTTACACCTTC
>TRBJ1-1|TRBV19|NA|NA
CAIERGTSTEAFF
TGTGCCATCGAGAGGGGCACCAGCACTGAAGCTTTCTTT
>TRBJ2-2|TRBV18|NA|NA
CASSPFGPYTGELFF
TGTGCCAGCTCACCTTTTGGGCCCTACACCGGGGAGCTGTTTTTT
>TRBJ2-7|TRBV5-1|once|NA
CASSFLPGVSSYEQYF
TGCGCCAGCAGCTTTTTACCAGGTGTGAGCTCCTACGAGCAGTACTTC
>TRBJ2-7|TRBV13|NA|NA
CASSLGADSTIYEQYF
TGTGCCAGCAGCTTAGGTGCGGACTCCACTATCTACGAGCAGTACTTC
>TRBJ2-5|TRBV14|NA|NA
CASSHRLRETQYF
TGTGCCAGCAGCCATCGGCTACGGGAGACCCAGTACTTC
>TRBJ2-7|TRBV19|NA|NA
CASSIGVGDEQYF
TGTGCCAGTAGTATTGGGGTGGGCGACGAGCAGTACTTC
>TRBJ2-3|TRBV6-5|once|NA
CASTPARIAQDTQYF
TGTGCCAGCACCCCTGCGAGGATAGCCCAAGATACGCAGTATTTT
>TRBJ1-5|TRBV4-1|NA|NA
CASSQRGSGNQPQHF
TGCGCCAGCAGCCAAAGGGGGTCCGGCAATCAGCCCCAGCATTTT
>TRBJ2-5|TRBV29-1|few|NA
CSVDGSGGLYQETQYF
TGCAGCGTTGATGGATCGGGGGGCCTGTACCAAGAGACCCAGTACTTC
>TRBJ2-7|TRBV4-3|NA|NA
CASSQDMTSYEQYF
TGCGCCAGCAGCCAAGATATGACCTCCTACGAGCAGTACTTC
>TRBJ2-3|TRBV4-3|once|NA
CASSQEYGTPTDTQYF
TGCGCCAGCAGCCAAGAATACGGGACTCCCACAGATACGCAGTATTTT
>TRBJ1-1|TRBV5-1|NA|TRBD1
CASSLGDSSREAFF
TGCGCCAGCAGCTTGGGGGACAGTTCTCGGGAAGCTTTCTTT
>TRBJ2-3|TRBV30|NA|NA
CAWSGYDNPWADTQYF
TGTGCCTGGAGTGGTTACGATAATCCTTGGGCAGATACGCAGTATTTT
>TRBJ2-7|TRBV4-1|once|TRBD2
CASSQSSLAGAPDGQYF
TGCGCCAGCAGCCAGTCCAGCCTAGCGGGAGCCCCCGACGGGCAGTACTTC
>TRBJ2-2|TRBV4-1|once|NA
CASSLLGVGELFF
TGCGCCAGCAGCCTTCTTGGAGTCGGGGAGCTGTTTTTT
>TRBJ2-3|TRBV10-3|NA|NA
CAMSRTSTDTQYF
TGTGCCATGTCCCGCACTAGCACAGATACGCAGTATTTT
>TRBJ1-1|TRBV4-3|NA|NA
CASSQEGVRTEAFF
TGCGCCAGCAGCCAAGAGGGAGTTCGAACTGAAGCTTTCTTT
>TRBJ2-1|TRBV7-9|NA|TRBD2
CASSLGGGKNEQFF
TGTGCCAGCAGCTTAGGCGGGGGGAAAAATGAGCAGTTCTTC
>TRBJ1-2|TRBV19|NA|NA
CASSGIEEGYTF
TGTGCCAGTAGTGGGATCGAGGAAGGCTACACCTTC
>TRBJ2-3|TRBV7-2|NA|NA
CASSSGGTDTQYF
TGTGCCAGCAGTTCGGGGGGCACAGATACGCAGTATTTT
>TRBJ2-3|TRBV12-5|NA|NA
CASGQEIITDTQYF
TGTGCTAGTGGTCAGGAAATCATCACAGATACGCAGTATTTT
>TRBJ2-2|TRBV4-1|hyperexpanded|NA
CASSPLTGELFF
TGCGCCAGCAGCCCCCTAACCGGGGAGCTGTTTTTT
>TRBJ2-7|TRBV4-1|NA|TRBD1
CASSRRQGADEQYF
TGCGCCAGCAGCCGTAGACAGGGTGCGGACGAGCAGTACTTC
>TRBJ1-2|TRBV29-1|NA|TRBD1
CSVVGYRPGQGTNYGYTF
TGCAGCGTTGTGGGTTACCGGCCGGGACAGGGGACAAACTATGGCTACACCTTC
>TRBJ2-7|TRBV27|NA|NA
CASSYRGFYEQYF
TGTGCCAGCAGCTACCGGGGTTTTTACGAGCAGTACTTC
>TRBJ2-7|TRBV7-9|NA|TRBD2
CASSSSGESYEQYF
TGTGCCAGCAGCTCTAGCGGGGAATCCTACGAGCAGTACTTC